This T cell receptor beta chain was obtained from a study of T cell responses to AZD1222 COVID-19 vaccine. Produced via immunoSEQ multiplex PCR; TCRdb's table is partial and in-frame only. The table shows about 92,000 clones, with around 87% occurring only once. The germline CDR1 and CDR2 sequences are ENHRY and SYGVKD. CDR3 length: 15 residues. Deletions cut 5 bases from V and 4 bases from J, with 14 bases between. The study's findings and limits: In the spike-specific TCR repertoire, nearly half reportedly target unmutated variant regions. Spike-specific TCR breadth and depth both grew after two AZD1222 doses. Possibly, clonal diversity was underestimated; donors were largely white British and included more females.

Concerning this clone itself: Its matching antigen is unknown.

Material: peripheral blood, obtained on day 0 of AZD1222 vaccination. The source is an adult in good health. The chain has TRBV10-3 and TRBJ2-2; D call uncertain. For the CDR3, the DNA is TGTGCCATCAGTCCTAACGGATACCTCACCGGGGAGCTGTTTTTT. This gives the protein CAISPNGYLTGELFF.